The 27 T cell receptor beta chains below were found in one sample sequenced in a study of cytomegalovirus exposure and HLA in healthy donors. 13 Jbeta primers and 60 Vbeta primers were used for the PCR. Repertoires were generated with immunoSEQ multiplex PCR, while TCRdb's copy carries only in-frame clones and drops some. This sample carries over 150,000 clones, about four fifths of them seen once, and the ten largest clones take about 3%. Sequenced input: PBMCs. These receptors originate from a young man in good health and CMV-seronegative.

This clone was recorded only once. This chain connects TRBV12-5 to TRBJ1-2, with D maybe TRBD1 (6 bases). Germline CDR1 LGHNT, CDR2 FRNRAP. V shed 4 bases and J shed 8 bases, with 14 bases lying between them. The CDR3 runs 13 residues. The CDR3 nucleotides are TGTGCTAGTGGTTCAGGGGCCTGGGGCGGCTACACCTTC. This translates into CASGSGAWGGYTF.

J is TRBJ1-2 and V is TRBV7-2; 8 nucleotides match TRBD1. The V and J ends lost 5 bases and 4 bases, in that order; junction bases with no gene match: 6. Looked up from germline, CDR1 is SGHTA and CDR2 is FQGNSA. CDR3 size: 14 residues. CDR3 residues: CASSTDRASYGYTF. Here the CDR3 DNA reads TGTGCCAGCAGCACGGACAGGGCAAGCTATGGCTACACCTTC.

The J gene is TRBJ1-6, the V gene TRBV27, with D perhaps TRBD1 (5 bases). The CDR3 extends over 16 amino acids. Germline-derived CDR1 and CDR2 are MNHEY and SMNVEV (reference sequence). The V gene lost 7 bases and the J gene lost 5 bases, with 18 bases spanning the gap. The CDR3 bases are TGTGCCAGCACCCTACGCGGGGGACCAAATAATTCACCCCTCCACTTT. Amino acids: CASTLRGGPNNSPLHF.

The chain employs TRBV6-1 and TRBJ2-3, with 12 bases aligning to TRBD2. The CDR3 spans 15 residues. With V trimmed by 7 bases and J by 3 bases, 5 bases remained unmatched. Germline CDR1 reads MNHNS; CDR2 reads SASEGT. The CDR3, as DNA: TGTGCCAGCATTGGACTAGCGGGGACTACAGATACGCAGTATTTT. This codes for CASIGLAGTTDTQYF.

CDR3: CASGWGQAGGYGYTF. DNA of the CDR3: TGTGCTAGTGGTTGGGGACAGGCCGGTGGCTATGGCTACACCTTC. The chain couples TRBV12-5 to TRBJ1-2; 8 bases align to TRBD1. The CDR3 runs to 15 residues. Germline CDR1 reads LGHNT; CDR2 reads FRNRAP. Losses at the gene ends were 4 bases for V and 4 bases for J; bases not matched to a gene: 8.

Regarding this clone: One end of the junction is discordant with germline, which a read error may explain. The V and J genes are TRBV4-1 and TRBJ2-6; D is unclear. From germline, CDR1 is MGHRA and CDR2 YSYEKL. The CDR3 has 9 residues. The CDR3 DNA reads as TGCGCCAGCAGCCCGTGCCCGGCTTTC. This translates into CASSPCPAF.

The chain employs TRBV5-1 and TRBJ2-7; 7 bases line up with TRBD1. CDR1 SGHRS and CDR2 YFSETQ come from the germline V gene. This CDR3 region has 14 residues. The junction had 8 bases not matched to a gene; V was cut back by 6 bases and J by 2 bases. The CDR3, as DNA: TGCGCCAGCAACATTAGACAGGGTACCTACGAGCAGTACTTC. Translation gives CASNIRQGTYEQYF.

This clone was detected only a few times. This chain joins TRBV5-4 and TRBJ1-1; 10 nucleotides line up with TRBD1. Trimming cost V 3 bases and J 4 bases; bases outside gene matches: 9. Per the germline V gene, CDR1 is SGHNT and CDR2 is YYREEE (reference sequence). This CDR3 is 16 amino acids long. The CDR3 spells CASSSHDRGLGTEAFF. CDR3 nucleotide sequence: TGTGCCAGCAGCTCCCACGACAGGGGGCTGGGCACTGAAGCTTTCTTT.

The CDR3 loop is CASSPEVGAGSGELFF. CDR3 coding DNA: TGTGCCAGCAGCCCCGAAGTGGGAGCTGGATCCGGGGAGCTGTTTTTT. V gene TRBV6-4 combines with J gene TRBJ2-2; possibly TRBD2 for D (5 bases). Germline-derived CDR1 and CDR2 are MRHNA and SNTAGT. The CDR3 sequence is 16 residues long. With 6 bases removed from V and 6 bases from J, the gap between germline ends came to 20 bases.

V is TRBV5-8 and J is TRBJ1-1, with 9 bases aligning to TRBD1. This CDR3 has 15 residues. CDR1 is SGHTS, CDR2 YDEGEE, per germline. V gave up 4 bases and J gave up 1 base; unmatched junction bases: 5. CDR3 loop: CASSPQGARNTEAFF. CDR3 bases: TGTGCCAGCAGCCCACAGGGGGCTCGGAACACTGAAGCTTTCTTT.

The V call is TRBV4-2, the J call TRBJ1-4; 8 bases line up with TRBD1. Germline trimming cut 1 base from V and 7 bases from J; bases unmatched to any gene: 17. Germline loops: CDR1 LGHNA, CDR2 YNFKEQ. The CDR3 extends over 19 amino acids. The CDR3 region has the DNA TGTGCCAGCAGCCAAGGGGGGGCAGGGGGCCTTTTTAACGCTGAAAAACTGTTTTTT. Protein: CASSQGGAGGLFNAEKLFF.

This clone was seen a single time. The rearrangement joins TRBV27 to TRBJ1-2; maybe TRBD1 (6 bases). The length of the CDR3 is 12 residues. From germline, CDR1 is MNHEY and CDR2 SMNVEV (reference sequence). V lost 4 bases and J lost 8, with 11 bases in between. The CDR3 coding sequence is TGTGCCAGCAGTTCCTCTAGGGGGGGCTACACCTTC. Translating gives CASSSSRGGYTF.

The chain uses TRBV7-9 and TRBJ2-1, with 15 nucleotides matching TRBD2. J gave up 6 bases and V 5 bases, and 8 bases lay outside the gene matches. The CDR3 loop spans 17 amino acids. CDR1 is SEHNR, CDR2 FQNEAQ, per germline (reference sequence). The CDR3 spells CASSLRGLAGGPNEQFF. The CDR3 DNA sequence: TGTGCCAGCAGCCTACGCGGACTAGCGGGGGGGCCCAATGAGCAGTTCTTC. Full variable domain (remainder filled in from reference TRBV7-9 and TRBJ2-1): DTGVSQNPRHKITKRGQNVTFRCDPISEHNRLYWYRQTLGQGPEFLTYFQNEAQLEKSRLLSDRFSAERPKGSFSTLEIQRTEQGDSAMYLCASSLRGLAGGPNEQFFGPGTRLTVL.

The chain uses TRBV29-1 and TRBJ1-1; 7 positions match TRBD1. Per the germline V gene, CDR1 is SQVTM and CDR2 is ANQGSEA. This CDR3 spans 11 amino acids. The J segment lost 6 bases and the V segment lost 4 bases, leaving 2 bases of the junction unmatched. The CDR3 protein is CSVGQGPEAFF. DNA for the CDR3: TGCAGCGTTGGACAGGGACCTGAAGCTTTCTTT.

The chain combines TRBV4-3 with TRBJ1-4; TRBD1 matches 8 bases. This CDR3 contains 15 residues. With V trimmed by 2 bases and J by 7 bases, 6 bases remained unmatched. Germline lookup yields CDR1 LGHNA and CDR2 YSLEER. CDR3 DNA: TGCGCCAGCAGCCAATCAGGACAGGGAGGTGAAAAACTGTTTTTT. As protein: CASSQSGQGGEKLFF.

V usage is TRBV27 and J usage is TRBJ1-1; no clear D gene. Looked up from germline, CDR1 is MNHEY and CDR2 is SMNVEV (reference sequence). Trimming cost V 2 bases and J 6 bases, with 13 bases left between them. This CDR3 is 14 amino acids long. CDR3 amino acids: CASSLTREAAEAFF. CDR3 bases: TGTGCCAGCAGTTTAACGAGGGAGGCGGCTGAAGCTTTCTTT.

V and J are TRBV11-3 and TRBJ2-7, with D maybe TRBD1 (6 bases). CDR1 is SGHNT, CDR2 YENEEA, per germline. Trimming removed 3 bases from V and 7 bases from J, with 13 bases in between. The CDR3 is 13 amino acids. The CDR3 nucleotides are TGTGCCAGCAGCTTGGGGGCACTTCGGGAGCAGTACTTC. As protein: CASSLGALREQYF.

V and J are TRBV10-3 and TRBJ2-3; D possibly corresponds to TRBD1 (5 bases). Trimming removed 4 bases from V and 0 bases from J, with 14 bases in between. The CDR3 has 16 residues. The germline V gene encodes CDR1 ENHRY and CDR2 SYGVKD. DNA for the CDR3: TGTGCCATCAGTGGCTTGGGGCAGGCTAGCACAGATACGCAGTATTTT. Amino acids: CAISGLGQASTDTQYF.

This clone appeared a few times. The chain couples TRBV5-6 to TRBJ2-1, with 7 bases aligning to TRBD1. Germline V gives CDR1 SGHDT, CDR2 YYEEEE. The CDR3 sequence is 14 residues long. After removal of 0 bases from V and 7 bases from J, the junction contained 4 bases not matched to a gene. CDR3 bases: TGTGCCAGCAGCTTGGGGACAGGCAGAAATGAGCAGTTCTTC. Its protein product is CASSLGTGRNEQFF.

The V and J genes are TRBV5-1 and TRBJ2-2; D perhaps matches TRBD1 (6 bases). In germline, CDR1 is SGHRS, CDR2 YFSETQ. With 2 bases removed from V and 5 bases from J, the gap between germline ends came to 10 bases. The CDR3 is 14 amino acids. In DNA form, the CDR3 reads TGCGCCAGCAGCTTATTTAGGGGGACCGGGGAGCTGTTTTTT. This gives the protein CASSLFRGTGELFF.

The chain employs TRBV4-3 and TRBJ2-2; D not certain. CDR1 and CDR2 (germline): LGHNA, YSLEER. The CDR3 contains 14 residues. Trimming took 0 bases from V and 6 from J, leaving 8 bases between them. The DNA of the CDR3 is TGCGCCAGCAGCCAAGATTCGGCGGCCGGGGAGCTGTTTTTT. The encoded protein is CASSQDSAAGELFF.

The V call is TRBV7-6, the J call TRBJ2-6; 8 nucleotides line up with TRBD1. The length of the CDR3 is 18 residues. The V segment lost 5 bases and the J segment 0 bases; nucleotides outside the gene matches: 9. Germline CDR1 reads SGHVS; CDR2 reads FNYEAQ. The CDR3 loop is CASSQNWDRSSGANVLTF. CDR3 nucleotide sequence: TGTGCCAGCAGCCAAAATTGGGACAGGAGCTCTGGGGCCAACGTCCTGACTTTC.

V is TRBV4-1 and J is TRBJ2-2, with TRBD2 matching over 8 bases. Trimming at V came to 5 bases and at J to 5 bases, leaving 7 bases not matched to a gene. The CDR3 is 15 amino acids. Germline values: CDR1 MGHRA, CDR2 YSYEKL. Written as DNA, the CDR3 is TGCGCCAGCAGCTATGACGGGGGGGCAACCGGGGAGCTGTTTTTT. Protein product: CASSYDGGATGELFF.

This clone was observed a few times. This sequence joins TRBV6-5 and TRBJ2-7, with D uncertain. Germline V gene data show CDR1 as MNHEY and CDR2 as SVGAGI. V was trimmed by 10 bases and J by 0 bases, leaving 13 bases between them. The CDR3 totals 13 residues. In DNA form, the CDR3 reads TGTGCCACAGAATCTACAGCCTCCTACGAGCAGTACTTC. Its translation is CATESTASYEQYF.

CDR3 nucleotides: TGCGCCAGCAGCTCGCAAGGAACAGGGGAAGAGACCCAGTACTTC. It is translated as CASSSQGTGEETQYF. The chain is built from TRBV5-1 and TRBJ2-5, with 7 positions matching TRBD1. Germline trimming cut 3 bases from V and 3 bases from J; bases unmatched to any gene: 8. This CDR3 comprises 15 residues. The germline V gene encodes CDR1 SGHRS and CDR2 YFSETQ.

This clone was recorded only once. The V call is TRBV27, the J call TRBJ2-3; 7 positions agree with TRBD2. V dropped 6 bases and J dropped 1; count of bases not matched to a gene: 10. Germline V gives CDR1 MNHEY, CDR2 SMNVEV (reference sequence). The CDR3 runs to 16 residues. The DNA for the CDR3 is TGTGCCAGCAGAAAGACCATTGCGGGGGGCACAGATACGCAGTATTTT. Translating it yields CASRKTIAGGTDTQYF.

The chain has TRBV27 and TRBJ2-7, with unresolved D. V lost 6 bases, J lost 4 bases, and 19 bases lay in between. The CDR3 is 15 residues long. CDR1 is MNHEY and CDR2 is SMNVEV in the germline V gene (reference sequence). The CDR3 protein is CASRMASRIPYEQYF. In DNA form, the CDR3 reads TGTGCCAGCAGGATGGCCTCCCGTATACCTTACGAGCAGTACTTC.